The sequence of this T cell receptor beta chain was determined in a study of regulatory T cells in long-lasting Graves disease. Study in general: Over 5 years on antithyroid drugs plus positive TSH receptor antibodies marked Graves' disease as persistent.

Time point specified: persistent/refractory GD, antithyroid drugs over 5 years with positive TRAb. Making the TCR library involved RNA that had been extracted from PBMCs. Assembly of TCR beta libraries relied on iRepertoire HTBI primers together with Arm-PCR of CDR3 regions. Per the study methods: Across the samples, identification revealed about 62 TRBV and 15 or so TRBJ segments. Each CDR3 protein is one row after TCRdb ran MiXCR on the multiplex PCR reads. The authors' filters were not applied to this entry. The sample holds 300,000 to 350,000 distinct CDR3 sequences, around 20% seen once. This clonotype originated in a female donor with Graves disease. The specimen comprised peripheral blood mononuclear cells (PBMCs), sampled when the disease was refractory, from a patient treated with antithyroid drugs.

The DNA of the CDR3 is TGCGCCAGCCCGATAGGGGGAACTGCCAAAAACATTCAGTACTTC. It codes for CASPIGGTAKNIQYF. V and J are TRBV10-1 and TRBJ2-4; D perhaps matches TRBD1 (6 bases). The CDR3 is made up of 15 amino acids. Germline-derived CDR1 and CDR2 are WNHNN and SYGVQD (reference sequence). Trimming pared 8 bases from V and 1 base from J, leaving 15 bases between.